These T cell receptor beta chains were read from a single sample in a study of monozygotic twins with cystic fibrosis. The table came from immunoSEQ multiplex PCR; TCRdb's copy has only in-frame clones and leaves some out. The table includes some 33,000 clones, around nine tenths detected once. The material sequenced was blood. Source of these receptors: a boy aged 2 to 10 with cystic fibrosis. The CDR3 runs from the conserved cysteine through the conserved F or W. D genes are given only for firm matches. Rows may omit the clone size; those that give it use once, few, many or a size class.

v_call,j_call,clone_size,cdr3_length,d_call,cdr3_nt,cdr3_aa
TRBV6-7,TRBJ2-3,-,15,TRBD2,TGTGCCAGCAGGGTAGCGGGAACTATCACAGATACGCAGTATTTT,CASRVAGTITDTQYF
TRBV4-1,TRBJ1-2,-,14,-,TGCGCCAGCAGCCAAGGTTGGGGCGACTATGGCTACACCTTC,CASSQGWGDYGYTF
TRBV25-1,TRBJ2-7,-,12,TRBD1,TGTGCCAGCAGGGGGGACAGGCACGAGCAGTACTTC,CASRGDRHEQYF
TRBV9,TRBJ1-6,-,14,-,TGTGCCAGCAGCGTGGGGACTGAAGACTCACCCCTCCACTTT,CASSVGTEDSPLHF
TRBV7-6,TRBJ1-5,-,14,TRBD1,TGTGCCAGCAGCTTGGACAGGGAAAATCAGCCCCAGCATTTT,CASSLDRENQPQHF
TRBV9,TRBJ2-7,-,14,-,TGTGCCAGCAGCCCTAGGGTAGGGGCCTACGAGCAGTACTTC,CASSPRVGAYEQYF
TRBV5-1,TRBJ2-5,-,15,-,TGCGCCAGCAGCTTGGCCTCGGCAGGGGTCGAGACCCAGTACTTC,CASSLASAGVETQYF
TRBV2,TRBJ1-3,few,16,TRBD1,TGTGCCAGCCCAGGGCGAGGGACAGGGAGTCGAAACACCATATATTTT,CASPGRGTGSRNTIYF
TRBV7-9,TRBJ2-4,-,15,-,TGTGCCAGCAGCCCTAAACAGGGAGGAAAAAACATTCAGTACTTC,CASSPKQGGKNIQYF
TRBV7-7,TRBJ2-2,-,13,-,TGTGCTAGCAGCACTACAAACACCGGGGAGCTGTTTTTT,CASSTTNTGELFF
TRBV5-1,TRBJ2-1,once,11,-,TGCGCCAGCAGCTACGCCGGGGAGCAGTTCTTC,CASSYAGEQFF
TRBV2,TRBJ2-7,-,17,-,TGTGCCAGCAGTGAAGCGCGTTTAGGAGGGGGGTGGTACGAGCAGTACTTC,CASSEARLGGGWYEQYF
TRBV5-8,TRBJ2-3,-,15,-,TGTGCCAGCAGACGTCCGGGACTTGCCACAGATACGCAGTATTTT,CASRRPGLATDTQYF
TRBV5-6,TRBJ2-7,-,15,-,TGTGCCAGCAGCTTCCCGGTTCGAGGGGCTTACGAGCAGTACTTC,CASSFPVRGAYEQYF
TRBV5-5,TRBJ2-6,-,16,-,TGTGCCAGCAGCTTGGACTCGAGCTCTGGGGCCAACGTCCTGACTTTC,CASSLDSSSGANVLTF
TRBV6-5,TRBJ1-5,-,14,TRBD1,TGTGCCAGCAGTTCCGGACAGGGGGATCAGCCCCAGCATTTT,CASSSGQGDQPQHF
TRBV4-2,TRBJ2-5,-,19,TRBD1,TGTGCCAGCAGCCAAAGGTTGAATACCGGGACCTACAGGGGGGAGACCCAGTACTTC,CASSQRLNTGTYRGETQYF
TRBV5-4,TRBJ2-7,-,12,-,TGTGCCAGCAACGGGGGCCCTGGAGAGCAGTACTTC,CASNGGPGEQYF
TRBV10-2,TRBJ1-5,-,16,-,TGCGCCAGCAGTGAGGAAGTTGGGTTTAGCAATCAGCCCCAGCATTTT,CASSEEVGFSNQPQHF
TRBV11-2,TRBJ1-1,-,15,-,TGTGCCAGCAGCTTAGATCCGGGCCCCAGCACTGAAGCTTTCTTT,CASSLDPGPSTEAFF
TRBV7-9,TRBJ2-1,-,18,-,TGTGCCAGCAGCAAAACCTCCGGCCAGGTACGCTCCTACAATGAGCAGTTCTTC,CASSKTSGQVRSYNEQFF
TRBV6-5,TRBJ1-1,-,16,-,TGTGCCAGCAGTTACGGCCCTAGGCTCGTGAACACTGAAGCTTTCTTT,CASSYGPRLVNTEAFF
TRBV7-6,TRBJ2-1,-,14,-,TGTGCCAGCAGCCCAACGGGCCATTACAATGAGCAGTTCTTC,CASSPTGHYNEQFF
TRBV11-2,TRBJ1-3,-,16,-,TGTGCCAGCAGCTTAGTTTTGGGAGGGACTGGAAACACCATATATTTT,CASSLVLGGTGNTIYF
TRBV27,TRBJ1-1,-,12,-,TGTGCCAGCACCTCCGCGGGCTCTGAAGCTTTCTTT,CASTSAGSEAFF
TRBV5-6,TRBJ2-1,-,16,TRBD2,TGTGCCAGCAGCTTGGGGGCGGGAGATTTCTACAATGAGCAGTTCTTC,CASSLGAGDFYNEQFF
TRBV27,TRBJ1-5,-,13,-,TGTGCCAGCAGTTTATGGGAGGGGCAGCCCCAGCATTTT,CASSLWEGQPQHF
TRBV25-1,TRBJ1-3,-,11,-,TGTGCCAGCACCTCTGGAAACACCATATATTTT,CASTSGNTIYF
TRBV11-3,TRBJ2-7,-,16,TRBD1,TGTGCCAGCAGCTACCAGTCCCACAGGGGTACGTACGAGCAGTACTTC,CASSYQSHRGTYEQYF
TRBV19,TRBJ2-7,-,14,-,TGTGCCAGTAGTATAACGGGCGGGTCCTACGAGCAGTACTTC,CASSITGGSYEQYF
TRBV5-4,TRBJ2-1,-,16,-,TGTGCCAGCAGCCCCACCGACGGGCAGGTGGTGGGTGAGCAGTTCTTC,CASSPTDGQVVGEQFF
TRBV9,TRBJ1-1,few,12,-,TGTGCCAGCAGCCCCCACGACACTGAAGCTTTCTTT,CASSPHDTEAFF
TRBV6-4,TRBJ2-7,-,15,TRBD2,TGTGCCAGCAGTGAGAGCGGGGGCGCCTACTACGAGCAGTACTTC,CASSESGGAYYEQYF
TRBV5-8,TRBJ1-2,-,15,TRBD1,TGTGCCAGCAGCGCGAGGACAGGGGGTGGCTATGGCTACACCTTC,CASSARTGGGYGYTF
TRBV5-6,TRBJ2-7,-,13,TRBD1,TGTGCCAGCAGTTGGGACAGTTTGGACGAGCAGTACTTC,CASSWDSLDEQYF
TRBV10-1,TRBJ1-2,-,12,-,TGCGCCAGCAACCCCCAGGGCTATGGCTACACCTTC,CASNPQGYGYTF
TRBV11-2,TRBJ1-3,-,16,-,TGTGCCAGCAGCTCCCATAGCGACAGGACTGGAAACACCATATATTTT,CASSSHSDRTGNTIYF
TRBV7-2,TRBJ2-7,-,15,-,TGTGCCAGCAGCTTGGAGGGGGGCTCACTTTACGAGCAGTACTTC,CASSLEGGSLYEQYF
TRBV18,TRBJ2-3,-,14,-,TGTGCCAGCTCACCAGGGTTGGAGGTCGATACGCAGTATTTT,CASSPGLEVDTQYF
TRBV11-3,TRBJ1-2,-,13,-,TGTGCCAGCAGCCCTCGGGACCGCCCGGGCTACACCTTC,CASSPRDRPGYTF
TRBV27,TRBJ1-2,-,14,-,TGTGCCAGCACCCCCGGGGGTGGGGGCTATGGCTACACCTTC,CASTPGGGGYGYTF
TRBV7-2,TRBJ1-1,once,16,-,TGTGCCAGCAGCTCCCCCGGGGGACTCCTGAACACTGAAGCTTTCTTT,CASSSPGGLLNTEAFF
TRBV19,TRBJ1-1,-,14,TRBD1,TGTGCCAGTAGTACAGGGGGCTGGGACACTGAAGCTTTCTTT,CASSTGGWDTEAFF
TRBV4-1,TRBJ1-1,-,16,-,TGCGCCAGCAGCCAAGATTTGGGCCGGGAGAACACTGAAGCTTTCTTT,CASSQDLGRENTEAFF
TRBV6-5,TRBJ2-7,-,15,TRBD1,TGTGCCAGCAGACGGGACAGGAAGGGGTTATACGAGCAGTACTTC,CASRRDRKGLYEQYF
TRBV6-1,TRBJ1-2,-,13,TRBD1,TGTGCCAGCAGTGAGGGAGGGACAGGTTCGGAGACCTTC,CASSEGGTGSETF
TRBV27,TRBJ1-5,once,14,-,TGTGCCAGCTCTTTTCGGGCCCCCAATCAGCCCCAGCATTTT,CASSFRAPNQPQHF
TRBV6-5,TRBJ2-3,-,13,-,TGTGCCAGCAGTGCCACCGCTAGAGATACGCAGTATTTT,CASSATARDTQYF
TRBV2,TRBJ2-7,-,15,TRBD1,TGTGCCAGCAGAGGGACAGAAAGCTTCTCCTACGAGCAGTACTTC,CASRGTESFSYEQYF
TRBV9,TRBJ1-2,-,15,-,TGTGCCAGCAGCGTAGATCGTGGGCTTAACTATGGCTACACCTTC,CASSVDRGLNYGYTF
TRBV6-4,TRBJ2-7,-,15,TRBD1,TGTGCCAGCAGTGACGCGGACAGGGGAGCCTACGAGCAGTACTTC,CASSDADRGAYEQYF
TRBV5-8,TRBJ2-7,-,18,TRBD2,TGTGCCAGCAGCTTGGACCATGGGACTGCGGGGGGGACATACGAGCAGTACTTC,CASSLDHGTAGGTYEQYF
TRBV6-1,TRBJ2-7,-,14,-,TGTGCCAGCAGCCGGGAATCAAGTCTCTACGAGCAGTACTTC,CASSRESSLYEQYF